The following is a TCR beta chain sequence with its context. TCRdb's table, derived via immunoSEQ multiplex PCR, lists solely in-frame clones and lacks some. Counted here are nearly 350,000 clones, 87% occurring once; the ten biggest clones make up roughly 6.3%. The sample belongs to a study of blood T cell repertoires in COVID-19. About the study: In each case, the material was cDNA or gDNA derived from T cells, B-cell-depleted T cells, or PBMCs.

V lost 1 base to trimming and J lost 0 bases; unmatched junction nucleotides: 11. This CDR3 region has 18 residues. Germline values: CDR1 SGHAT, CDR2 FQNNGV. The genes are TRBV11-2 and TRBJ2-7; 8 bases fit TRBD2. The sample consisted of peripheral blood. This receptor was obtained from a woman between 45 and 65 years old with COVID-19, enrolled during active disease. DNA of the CDR3: TGTGCCAGCAGCTTAGCGGTCGCTCTAGCGGGTACCTCCTACGAGCAGTACTTC. Translation: CASSLAVALAGTSYEQYF.